This T cell receptor (beta chain) was identified during a study of shared clonotypes between healthy human individuals. Study-level findings and limits: As a rule, naive subsets had a larger estimated richness than memory subsets.

Profiled with immunoSEQ multiplex PCR; TCRdb holds only in-frame clones, not every one. The profile shows 1.5 million to 2.5 million clones, 85% to 95% of them singletons. In the case of this clone: Its antigen is still unknown.

Terminally differentiated effector memory CD45RA+ cells were excluded from the naive CD8 cells, which were CD45RO-negative and positively selected for CCR7. Germline V gene lookup returns CDR1 SEHNR and CDR2 FQNEAQ (reference sequence). The CDR3 is 16 residues long. J was trimmed by 2 bases and V by 5 bases; bases with no gene match: 10. The chain uses TRBV7-9 and TRBJ2-5; 8 bases match TRBD2. Sequenced input: naive CD8+ T cells sorted from blood. This receptor was identified in a man aged 18 to 30 in good health. The CDR3 DNA sequence: TGTGCCAGCAGCCCAACGGCACTAGCGGAACAAGAGACCCAGTACTTC. Translation gives CASSPTALAEQETQYF.